This TCR beta chain is drawn from a study of CD8+ T cells in alopecia areata. Study-level background: It was oral tofacitinib, at 5 to 10 mg twice daily, that treated patients received. Tofacitinib was given for 6 to 18 months, then stopped for 6 months.

Findings and caveats of the study: Amid tofacitinib therapy, many expanded lesional clones stayed present in scalp and blood.

The treatment was: oral pan-JAK inhibitor, 5-10 mg twice daily. This clone was counted between two and nine times. Its cognate antigen is unknown. This CDR3 spans 15 amino acids. The germline V gene has CDR1 PRHDT and CDR2 FYEKMQ (reference sequence). J was trimmed by 2 bases and V by 5 bases; bases with no gene match: 2. Extraction and reverse transcription of RNA yielded cDNA as the sequencing template. The method was immunoSEQ multiplex PCR; TCRdb's version includes in-frame clones alone and lacks a portion of them. The repertoire includes around 200,000 clones, 50% to 75% of them detected once, and 4.2% sits in the top ten.

This clonotype was obtained from a human donor with alopecia areata. The chain couples TRBV13 to TRBJ2-6, with 8 positions matching TRBD1. Sequenced here: CD4+ T cells sorted from blood, sampled at week 4, from a patient treated with tofacitinib. The CDR3 here is CASSMTGAGANVLTF. CDR3 DNA: TGTGCCAGCAGCATGACAGGGGCTGGGGCCAACGTCCTGACTTTC.